A selection of T cell receptor beta chains follows, all from one sample in a study of low-dose radiotherapy and immunotherapy resistance in tumors. TCRdb processed the reads anew with MiXCR; each CDR3 protein has one entry. The sample has 55,000 to 80,000 distinct CDR3 sequences, more than 25% seen once. The sequencing here drew on PBMCs, taken before treatment. The source is a male donor with rectosigmoid adenocarcinoma. The CDR3 runs from the conserved cysteine through the conserved F or W. The D gene is left open where the match is weak. Part of the rows lack a size; the others show once, few, many or a class for expanded clones.

many,.,TRBV24-1,TRBJ2-5,CATSDGTSPLLAQYF,TGTGCCACCAGTGATGGGACTTCCCCTCTGCTGGCCCAGTACTTC
.,.,TRBV5-1,TRBJ2-3,CASSLAQAHSTDTQYF,TGCGCCAGCAGCTTGGCCCAGGCCCACAGCACAGATACGCAGTATTTT
many,TRBD2,TRBV3-1,TRBJ2-5,CAFGGLGETQYF,TGTGCTTTCGGCGGACTAGGGGAGACCCAGTACTTC
.,.,TRBV6-2/TRBV6-3,TRBJ2-2,CASSPGAEHTGELFFFFF,.
many,.,TRBV29-1,TRBJ2-7,CSVVDQFQGREYF,TGCAGCGTTGTTGATCAGTTTCAAGGACGCGAGTACTTC
many,TRBD1,TRBV6-2/TRBV6-3,TRBJ2-7,CASSYNRGTYEQYF,TGTGCCAGCAGTTACAACAGGGGGACCTACGAGCAGTACTTC
.,TRBD1,TRBV4-1,TRBJ2-7,CASSQELGDRGYEQYF,TGCGCCAGCAGCCAAGAACTGGGCGACAGGGGCTACGAGCAGTACTTC
many,.,TRBV7-2,TRBJ2-5,CASSAFSGTRGAQYF,TGTGCCAGCAGCGCGTTTTCCGGGACGCGAGGGGCCCAGTACTTC
many,.,TRBV12-3/TRBV12-4,TRBJ2-3,CASSLGTSSDTQYF,TGTGCCAGCAGTTTGGGGACAAGCTCAGATACGCAGTATTTT
many,TRBD1,TRBV5-1,TRBJ2-2,CASSLTGQGAGGELFF,TGCGCCAGCAGCTTGACCGGACAGGGGGCCGGCGGGGAGCTGTTTTTT
many,.,TRBV6-5,TRBJ2-7,CASSPGHEQYF,TGTGCCAGCAGTCCCGGACACGAGCAGTACTTC
many,.,TRBV28,TRBJ1-6,CASSETVHSSPLHF,TGTGCCAGCAGCGAGACGGTTCATTCGTCACCCCTCCACTTT
many,.,TRBV6-2/TRBV6-3,TRBJ1-2,CASSYIDSGGYGYTF,TGTGCCAGCAGTTACATAGACAGCGGAGGTTATGGCTACACCTTC
many,.,TRBV28,TRBJ2-5,CASSLQDSQETQYF,TGTGCCAGCAGTTTACAGGACAGCCAAGAGACCCAGTACTTC